These 13 T cell receptor beta chains were sequenced from one sample in a study of shared clonotypes between healthy human individuals. Clones were read by immunoSEQ multiplex PCR, and TCRdb kept only the in-frame ones, dropping some. Counted here are some 1 million clones, more than 60% occurring once; the ten biggest clones make up 1.5%. The sequencing sample was made of memory CD4+ T cells sorted from blood. The subset: CD45RA-negative fraction. The receptors derive from a man aged 18 to 29 in good health.

This clone was counted only a few times. The gene calls are TRBV25-1 and TRBJ1-1; D possibly corresponds to TRBD1 (6 bases). The CDR3 is made up of 14 amino acids. V was shortened by 6 bases and J by 4 bases, with 15 bases between the two germline ends. Germline CDR1 is MGHDK and CDR2 is SYGVNS. CDR3 sequence: CASRDAGAATEAFF. The CDR3 coding sequence is TGTGCCAGCAGGGATGCGGGGGCGGCCACTGAAGCTTTCTTT.

The sample holds one count of this clone. V gene TRBV5-1 combines with J gene TRBJ2-1; D might be TRBD1 (6 bases). The CDR3 spans 13 residues. Per the germline V gene, CDR1 is SGHRS and CDR2 is YFSETQ. V dropped 0 bases and J dropped 10 bases, with 11 bases sitting between them. CDR3 nucleotides: TGCGCCAGCAGCTTGGTACAGGGTGGAGAGCAGTTCTTC. This sequence encodes CASSLVQGGEQFF.

This clone was counted between two and nine times. This chain uses TRBV28 with TRBJ1-1; D remains ambiguous. V shed 6 bases and J shed 8 bases, with 19 bases lying between them. CDR3 length equals 14 residues. CDR1 is MDHEN and CDR2 is SYDVKM in the germline V gene. The CDR3 sequence: CASRSRSGWSEAFF. The CDR3 DNA follows: TGTGCCAGCAGATCCCGTTCGGGATGGTCGGAAGCTTTCTTT.

This clone was detected only once. The rearrangement joins TRBV5-1 to TRBJ2-1; possibly TRBD1 for D (5 bases). Per germline, CDR1 SGHRS and CDR2 YFSETQ. The CDR3 is 13 residues long. The V and J ends lost 4 bases and 10 bases respectively, with 15 bases between them. CDR3 loop: CASSPEGVREQFF. For the CDR3, the DNA is TGCGCCAGCAGCCCAGAAGGGGTGAGGGAGCAGTTCTTC.

This CDR3 is CATSRDRGLYEQYF. Written as DNA, the CDR3 is TGTGCCACCAGCAGAGACCGGGGGCTCTACGAGCAGTACTTC. The J gene is TRBJ2-7, the V gene TRBV15; D tentatively fits TRBD1 or TRBD2 (6 bases each). In germline, CDR1 is LNHNV, CDR2 YYDKDF (reference sequence). This CDR3 has 14 amino acids. The ends were cut back, 0 bases at V and 3 bases at J, with 9 bases in the middle.

This clone was seen ten or more times. This rearrangement joins TRBV7-2 to TRBJ1-4; TRBD1 aligns across 7 bases. The CDR3 covers 14 residues. Germline CDR1 reads SGHTA; CDR2 reads FQGNSA. V trimming: 5 bases; J trimming: 8 bases; junction bases outside the gene matches: 8. CDR3: CASSRTGIGEKLFF. The CDR3 DNA reads as TGTGCCAGCAGCCGGACAGGTATCGGAGAAAAACTGTTTTTT. Full variable domain (missing parts from reference TRBV7-2 and TRBJ1-4): GAGVSQSPSNKVTEKGKDVELRCDPISGHTALYWYRQSLGQGLEFLIYFQGNSAPDKSGLPSDRFSAERTGGSVSTLTIQRTQQEDSAVYLCASSRTGIGEKLFFGSGTQLSVL.

This chain uses TRBV6-6 with TRBJ2-1; weak D call: TRBD2 (5 bases). Germline CDR1 MNHNY, CDR2 SVGAGI (reference sequence). This CDR3 has 14 amino acids. Trimming removed 11 bases at V and 2 bases at J, with 16 bases between. The CDR3 DNA is TGTGCCGCGGGTGGGAAAGGTACCTACAATGAGCAGTTCTTC. Amino acids: CAAGGKGTYNEQFF.

The chain links TRBV6-5 to TRBJ2-7; D possibly corresponds to TRBD2 (6 bases). V was cut by 6 bases and J by 7 bases, with 19 bases left in between. The CDR3 extends over 14 amino acids. Germline-derived CDR1 and CDR2 are MNHEY and SVGAGI. This CDR3 is CASSYYGGLREQYF. The CDR3 DNA reads TGTGCCAGCAGCTATTACGGAGGGCTTCGTGAGCAGTACTTC.

This clone came up a few times. The genes are TRBV19 and TRBJ2-5; 7 nucleotides align to TRBD1. CDR1 and CDR2 (germline): LNHDA, SQIVND (reference sequence). V was clipped by 5 bases and J by 4 bases; unmatched bases: 4. CDR3 size: 13 residues. CDR3: CASSPNRGETQYF. The CDR3 DNA reads as TGTGCCAGTAGTCCAAACAGGGGAGAGACCCAGTACTTC. The variable domain in full, with the rest retrieved from reference TRBV19 and TRBJ2-5, is DGGITQSPKYLFRKEGQNVTLSCEQNLNHDAMYWYRQDPGQGLRLIYYSQIVNDFQKGDIAEGYSVSREKKESFPLTVTSAQKNPTAFYLCASSPNRGETQYFGPGTRLLVL.

The V call is TRBV5-1, the J call TRBJ2-3; maybe TRBD1 (6 bases). Trimming took 4 bases from V and 0 from J, leaving 18 bases between them. Looked up from germline, CDR1 is SGHRS and CDR2 is YFSETQ. CDR3 length: 17 amino acids. The CDR3 sequence: CASSAHPQGISTDTQYF. Written as DNA, the CDR3 is TGCGCCAGCAGCGCGCACCCACAGGGAATAAGCACAGATACGCAGTATTTT.

The rearrangement links TRBV5-1 to TRBJ1-4; D remains ambiguous. V lost 8 bases and J 4 bases, leaving 24 bases between the germline ends. This CDR3 contains 17 residues. Looked up from germline, CDR1 is SGHRS and CDR2 is YFSETQ. The CDR3 region is CASRPNFEGINNEKLFF. The DNA of the CDR3 is TGCGCCAGTCGCCCCAACTTCGAAGGAATCAATAATGAAAAACTGTTTTTT. Full variable domain (outside the CDR3, taken from reference TRBV5-1 and TRBJ1-4): KAGVTQTPRYLIKTRGQQVTLSCSPISGHRSVSWYQQTPGQGLQFLFEYFSETQRNKGNFPGRFSGRQFSNSRSEMNVSTLELGDSALYLCASRPNFEGINNEKLFFGSGTQLSVL.

This clone has more than one count but fewer than ten. This sequence joins TRBV6-5 and TRBJ2-5, with 7 bases lining up with TRBD2. The CDR3 is 14 amino acids. The germline V gene has CDR1 MNHEY and CDR2 SVGAGI. J was trimmed by 5 bases and V by 7 bases; bases with no gene match: 10. CDR3 nucleotides: TGTGCCAGCACCTTCGGGAGGCAATTGGAGACCCAGTACTTC. As protein: CASTFGRQLETQYF.

V and J are TRBV10-2 and TRBJ2-7; 10 bases fit TRBD2. Losses at the gene ends were 3 bases for V and 3 bases for J; bases not matched to a gene: 8. The length of the CDR3 is 16 residues. Germline V gene sequence: CDR1 WSHSY, CDR2 SAAADI. The CDR3 spells CASSDGWTSGHYEQYF. The CDR3 DNA reads as TGCGCCAGCAGTGACGGGTGGACTAGCGGACACTACGAGCAGTACTTC.